This TCR beta chain comes out of a study of control samples from healthy donors and cancer patients. This CDR3 is 12 amino acids long. Trimming cost V 5 bases and J 5 bases, with 10 bases left between them. From germline, CDR1 is SEHNR and CDR2 FQNEAQ (reference sequence). Measured with immunoSEQ multiplex PCR; TCRdb has only the in-frame clones, and not every one. The sample has about 28,000 clones; around nine tenths are singletons. Sequenced sample: PBMCs. The TCR originated in a woman in her forties with lung cancer. The rearrangement uses TRBV7-9 and TRBJ2-7, with D unresolved. The CDR3 region has the DNA TGTGCCAGCAGCCTGGACCCGAACGAGCAGTACTTC. This sequence encodes CASSLDPNEQYF.